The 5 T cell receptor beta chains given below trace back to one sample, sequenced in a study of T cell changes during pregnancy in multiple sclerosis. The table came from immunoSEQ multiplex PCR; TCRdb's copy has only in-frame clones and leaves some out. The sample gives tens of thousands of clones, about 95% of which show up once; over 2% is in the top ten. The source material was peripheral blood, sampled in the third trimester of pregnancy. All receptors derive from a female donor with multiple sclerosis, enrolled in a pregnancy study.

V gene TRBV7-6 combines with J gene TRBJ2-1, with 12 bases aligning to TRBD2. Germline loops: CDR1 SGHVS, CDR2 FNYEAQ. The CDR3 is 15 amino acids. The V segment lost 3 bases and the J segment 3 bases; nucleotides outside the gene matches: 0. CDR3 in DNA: TGTGCCAGCAGCTTGACTAGCGGGGGCTACAATGAGCAGTTCTTC. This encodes CASSLTSGGYNEQFF.

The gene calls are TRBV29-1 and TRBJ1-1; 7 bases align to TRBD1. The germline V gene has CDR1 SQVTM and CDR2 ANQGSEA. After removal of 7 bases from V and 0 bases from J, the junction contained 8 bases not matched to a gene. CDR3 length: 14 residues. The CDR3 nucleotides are TGCAGCGCCCCGTCACAGGGGATGAACACTGAAGCTTTCTTT. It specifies CSAPSQGMNTEAFF.

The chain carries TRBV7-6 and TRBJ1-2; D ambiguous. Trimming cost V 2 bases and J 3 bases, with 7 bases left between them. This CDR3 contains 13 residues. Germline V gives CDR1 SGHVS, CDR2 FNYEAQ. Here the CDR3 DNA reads TGTGCCAGCAGCTTAACCCCAGACTATGGCTACACCTTC. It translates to CASSLTPDYGYTF.

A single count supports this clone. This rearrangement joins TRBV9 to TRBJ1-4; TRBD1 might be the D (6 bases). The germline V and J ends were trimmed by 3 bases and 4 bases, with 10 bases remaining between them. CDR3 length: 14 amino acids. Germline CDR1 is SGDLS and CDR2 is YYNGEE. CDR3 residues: CASSEDRSNEKLFF. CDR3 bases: TGTGCCAGCAGCGAAGACAGGAGTAATGAAAAACTGTTTTTT.

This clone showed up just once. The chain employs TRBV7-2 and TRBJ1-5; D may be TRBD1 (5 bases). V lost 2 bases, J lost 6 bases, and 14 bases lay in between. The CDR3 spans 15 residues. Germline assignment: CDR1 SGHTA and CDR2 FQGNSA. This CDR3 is CASSLYYGGGQPQHF. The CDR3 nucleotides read TGTGCCAGCAGCTTATACTACGGGGGAGGTCAGCCCCAGCATTTT.